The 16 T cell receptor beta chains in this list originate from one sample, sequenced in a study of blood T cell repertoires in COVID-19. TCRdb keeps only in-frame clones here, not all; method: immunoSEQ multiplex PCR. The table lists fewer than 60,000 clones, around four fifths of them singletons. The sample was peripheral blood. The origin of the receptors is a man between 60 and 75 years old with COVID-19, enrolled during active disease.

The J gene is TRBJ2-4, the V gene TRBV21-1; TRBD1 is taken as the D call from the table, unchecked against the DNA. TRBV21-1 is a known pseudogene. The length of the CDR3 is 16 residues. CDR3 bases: TGTGCCAGCAGCAAATGCTCGGGACAGGGGAGAAACATTCAGTACTTC. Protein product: CASSKCSGQGRNIQYF.

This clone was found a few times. The CDR3 spells CASSLLAATGELFF. The CDR3 DNA follows: TGTGCCAGCAGCTTACTAGCGGCCACCGGGGAGCTGTTTTTT. The rearrangement uses TRBV7-3 and TRBJ2-2, with 7 bases fitting TRBD2. The CDR3 is 14 residues long. The germline CDR1 and CDR2 sequences are SGHTA and FQGTGA. J gave up 4 bases and V 2 bases, and 1 base lay outside the gene matches.

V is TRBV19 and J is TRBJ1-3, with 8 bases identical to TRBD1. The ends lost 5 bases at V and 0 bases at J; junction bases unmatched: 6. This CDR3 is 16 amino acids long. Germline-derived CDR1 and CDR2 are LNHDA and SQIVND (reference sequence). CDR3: CASSSQGASSGNTIYF. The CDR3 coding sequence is TGTGCCAGTAGTTCGCAGGGGGCTAGCTCTGGAAACACCATATATTTT.

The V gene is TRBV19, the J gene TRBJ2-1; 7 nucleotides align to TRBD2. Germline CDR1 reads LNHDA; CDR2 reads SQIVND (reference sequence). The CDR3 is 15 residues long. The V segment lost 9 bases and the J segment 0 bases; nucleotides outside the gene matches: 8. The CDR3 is CASDSGTGSYNEQFF. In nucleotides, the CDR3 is TGTGCCAGCGACAGCGGGACCGGCTCCTACAATGAGCAGTTCTTC.

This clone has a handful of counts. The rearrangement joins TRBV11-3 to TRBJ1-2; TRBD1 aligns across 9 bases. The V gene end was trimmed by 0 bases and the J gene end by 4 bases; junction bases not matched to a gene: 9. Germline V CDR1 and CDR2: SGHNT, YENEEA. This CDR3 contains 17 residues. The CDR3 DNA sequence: TGTGCCAGCAGCTTAGATGAATTAACAGGGGGCTCCTATGGCTACACCTTC. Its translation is CASSLDELTGGSYGYTF.

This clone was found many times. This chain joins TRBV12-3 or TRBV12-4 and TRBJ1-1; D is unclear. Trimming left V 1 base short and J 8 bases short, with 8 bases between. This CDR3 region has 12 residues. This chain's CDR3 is CASSLGTLEAFF. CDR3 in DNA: TGTGCCAGCAGTTTAGGAACTTTAGAAGCTTTCTTT.

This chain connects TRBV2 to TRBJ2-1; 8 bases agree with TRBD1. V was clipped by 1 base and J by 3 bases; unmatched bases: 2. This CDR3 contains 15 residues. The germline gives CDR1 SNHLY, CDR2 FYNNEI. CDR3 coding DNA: TGTGCCAGCAGTGAAGGGACAGGGAACTACAATGAGCAGTTCTTC. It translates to CASSEGTGNYNEQFF.

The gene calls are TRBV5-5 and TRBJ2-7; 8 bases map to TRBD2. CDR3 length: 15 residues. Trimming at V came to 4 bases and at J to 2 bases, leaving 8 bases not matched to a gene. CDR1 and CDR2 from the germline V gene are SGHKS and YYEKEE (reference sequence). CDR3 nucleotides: TGTGCCAGCAGCGGTGGACTAGCCGAAACCTACGAGCAGTACTTC. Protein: CASSGGLAETYEQYF.

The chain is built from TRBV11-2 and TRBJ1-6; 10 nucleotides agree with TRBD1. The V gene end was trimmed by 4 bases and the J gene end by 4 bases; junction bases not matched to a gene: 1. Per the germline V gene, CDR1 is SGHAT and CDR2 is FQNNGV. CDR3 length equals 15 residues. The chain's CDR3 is CASSWDRGYNSPLHF. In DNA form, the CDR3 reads TGTGCCAGCAGCTGGGACAGGGGTTATAATTCACCCCTCCACTTT.

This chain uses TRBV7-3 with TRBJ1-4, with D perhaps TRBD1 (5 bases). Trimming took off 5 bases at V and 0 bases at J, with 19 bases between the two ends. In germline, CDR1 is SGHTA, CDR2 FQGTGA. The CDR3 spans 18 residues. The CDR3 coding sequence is TGTGCCAGCAGCGAAAGAGGTCGGACAACATCAACTAATGAAAAACTGTTTTTT. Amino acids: CASSERGRTTSTNEKLFF.

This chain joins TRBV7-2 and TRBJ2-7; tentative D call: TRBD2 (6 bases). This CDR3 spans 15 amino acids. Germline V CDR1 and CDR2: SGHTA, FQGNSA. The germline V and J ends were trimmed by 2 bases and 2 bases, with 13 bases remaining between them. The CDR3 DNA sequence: TGTGCCAGCAGCTTAATTTTGCGGGGAACCTACGAGCAGTACTTC. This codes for CASSLILRGTYEQYF.

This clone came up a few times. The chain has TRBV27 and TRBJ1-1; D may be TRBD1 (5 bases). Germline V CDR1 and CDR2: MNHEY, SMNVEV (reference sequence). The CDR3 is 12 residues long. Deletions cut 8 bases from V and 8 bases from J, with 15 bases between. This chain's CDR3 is CASSSGGTEAFF. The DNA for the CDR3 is TGTGCCAGCTCCTCGGGGGGAACCGAAGCTTTCTTT.

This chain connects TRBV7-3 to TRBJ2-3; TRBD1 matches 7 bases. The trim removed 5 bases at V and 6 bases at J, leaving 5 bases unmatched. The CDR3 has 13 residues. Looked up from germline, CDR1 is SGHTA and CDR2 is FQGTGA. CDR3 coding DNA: TGTGCCAGCAGCATAGGCAGGGGGGATACGCAGTATTTT. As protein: CASSIGRGDTQYF.

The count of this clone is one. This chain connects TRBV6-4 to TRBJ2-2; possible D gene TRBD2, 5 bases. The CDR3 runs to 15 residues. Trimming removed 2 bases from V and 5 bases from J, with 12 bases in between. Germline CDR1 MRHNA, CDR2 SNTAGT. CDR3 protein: CASSDLGKGTGELFF. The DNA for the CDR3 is TGTGCCAGCAGTGACCTCGGGAAAGGAACCGGGGAGCTGTTTTTT.

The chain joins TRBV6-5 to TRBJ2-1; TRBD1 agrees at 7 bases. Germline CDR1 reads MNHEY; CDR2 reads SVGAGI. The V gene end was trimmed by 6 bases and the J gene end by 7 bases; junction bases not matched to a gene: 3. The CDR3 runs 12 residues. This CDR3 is CASSHRGNEQFF. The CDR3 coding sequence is TGTGCCAGCAGCCACAGGGGAAATGAGCAGTTCTTC.

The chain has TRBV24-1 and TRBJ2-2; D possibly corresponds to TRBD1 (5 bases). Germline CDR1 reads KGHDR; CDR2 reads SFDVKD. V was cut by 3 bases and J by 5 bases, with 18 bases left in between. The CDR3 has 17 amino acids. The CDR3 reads CATSDPQGSVGTGELFF. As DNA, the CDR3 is TGTGCCACCAGTGATCCTCAGGGTTCCGTAGGGACCGGGGAGCTGTTTTTT.